A single T cell receptor (beta chain) is shown here with its context. Antigen: not known. Other DNA sequences in the sample encode the same CDR3. With 60 Vbeta and 13 Jbeta primers, the PCR was carried out. Only in-frame clones appear in the TCRdb table, and some are missing; sequencing was by immunoSEQ multiplex PCR. This sample carries some 74,000 clones, 80% of them seen once, and the ten largest clones take 1.1%. V gave up 2 bases and J gave up 0 bases, with 10 bases separating them. CDR3 length: 15 amino acids. The V gene's germline CDR1 is MNHNY and CDR2 SVGAGI (reference sequence). This record belongs to a study of cytomegalovirus exposure and HLA in healthy donors. Study-wide points: TCR beta chain V- and J-gene trimming was linked, in a later analysis, to a missense variant in DCLRE1C. Common viral pathogens were later found to be apparently linked to several of the most significant clusters. Being productive about 90% or about 30% of the time was typical of most TCR beta V segments in an earlier analysis. TRBV6-2, TRBV6-3 and some other V segments were excluded as indistinguishable.

The sequence derives from a male donor in good health and CMV-seronegative. The rearrangement joins TRBV6-6 to TRBJ1-1; D gene unclear. The sequencing sample was made of PBMCs. CDR3: CASSYSPGLNTEAFF. The CDR3 bases are TGTGCCAGCAGTTACAGTCCCGGGTTGAACACTGAAGCTTTCTTT.